This T cell receptor beta chain was retrieved from a study of T cells in localized non-small cell lung cancer. CDR3 length equals 15 residues. Per germline, CDR1 SGHAT and CDR2 FQNNGV. V lost 3 bases and J 0 bases, leaving 11 bases between the germline ends. General observations from the study: Longer overall survival was associated with a higher density of T cells in the blood. Uninvolved adjacent lung, not tumor, had the highest T cell clonality. Out of the top 100 tumor clones, a median around 57 were seen in adjacent lung. Tumor samples were not multi-region, leaving intratumor heterogeneity unexcluded.

The repertoire was sequenced with immunoSEQ multiplex PCR; TCRdb's copy has only in-frame clones and lacks some. The sample records about 70,000 clones, 80% to 90% being singletons. Worth noting for this clone: Antigen unknown.

The chain links TRBV11-2 to TRBJ1-2; D unresolved. The clonotype originates from an older male donor with stage III squamous cell lung carcinoma. The material was peripheral blood, obtained before any cancer treatment. Here the CDR3 DNA reads TGTGCCAGCAGCTTCATCCTAGGCTCTAACTATGGCTACACCTTC. Its translation is CASSFILGSNYGYTF.